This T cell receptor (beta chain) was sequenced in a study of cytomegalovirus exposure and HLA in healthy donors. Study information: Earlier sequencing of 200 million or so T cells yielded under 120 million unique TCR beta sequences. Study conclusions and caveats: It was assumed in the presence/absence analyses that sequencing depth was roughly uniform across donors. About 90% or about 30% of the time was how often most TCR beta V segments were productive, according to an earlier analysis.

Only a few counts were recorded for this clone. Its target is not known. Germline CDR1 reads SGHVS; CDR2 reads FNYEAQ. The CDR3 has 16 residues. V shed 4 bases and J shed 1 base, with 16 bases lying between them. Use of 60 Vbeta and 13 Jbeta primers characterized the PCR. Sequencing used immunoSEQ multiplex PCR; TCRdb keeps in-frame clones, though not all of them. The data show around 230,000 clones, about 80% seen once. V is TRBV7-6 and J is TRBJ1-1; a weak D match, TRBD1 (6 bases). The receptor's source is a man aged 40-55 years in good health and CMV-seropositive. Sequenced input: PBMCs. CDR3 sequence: CASSSGTRQKNTEAFF. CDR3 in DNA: TGTGCCAGCAGCTCAGGGACACGTCAAAAGAACACTGAAGCTTTCTTT. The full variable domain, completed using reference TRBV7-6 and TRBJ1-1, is GAGVSQSPRYKVTKRGQDVALRCDPISGHVSLYWYRQALGQGPEFLTYFNYEAQQDKSGLPNDRFSAERPEGSISTLTIQRTEQRDSAMYRCASSSGTRQKNTEAFFGQGTRLTVV.